This TCR beta chain comes out of a study of cytomegalovirus exposure and HLA in healthy donors. Study-wide results and limits: When a later analysis compared HLA-associated TCR beta chains with equally common others, the HLA-associated chains turned out to be more clonally expanded and to have lower generation probabilities.

V was shortened by 6 bases and J by 1 base, with 16 bases between the two germline ends. Per germline, CDR1 MNHNY and CDR2 SVGAGI (reference sequence). CDR3 length: 16 amino acids. The study sampled nominally healthy donors, though unrecorded immune exposures were likely. The PCR made use of 60 Vbeta and 13 Jbeta primers. The method was immunoSEQ multiplex PCR; TCRdb's version includes in-frame clones alone and lacks a portion of them. Of about 200,000 clones in the sample, around 79% are singletons; the top ten hold 0.2% to 0.25%. This clone was detected once. Antigen specificity is unknown. The chain has TRBV6-6 and TRBJ2-1; D not resolved. This receptor was taken from a girl aged 2 to 10 in good health and CMV-seronegative. Sequencing was carried out using PBMCs. CDR3 sequence reads: CASSSTARISYNEQFF. The CDR3 coding sequence is TGTGCCAGCAGCTCAACGGCTAGAATATCCTACAATGAGCAGTTCTTC.